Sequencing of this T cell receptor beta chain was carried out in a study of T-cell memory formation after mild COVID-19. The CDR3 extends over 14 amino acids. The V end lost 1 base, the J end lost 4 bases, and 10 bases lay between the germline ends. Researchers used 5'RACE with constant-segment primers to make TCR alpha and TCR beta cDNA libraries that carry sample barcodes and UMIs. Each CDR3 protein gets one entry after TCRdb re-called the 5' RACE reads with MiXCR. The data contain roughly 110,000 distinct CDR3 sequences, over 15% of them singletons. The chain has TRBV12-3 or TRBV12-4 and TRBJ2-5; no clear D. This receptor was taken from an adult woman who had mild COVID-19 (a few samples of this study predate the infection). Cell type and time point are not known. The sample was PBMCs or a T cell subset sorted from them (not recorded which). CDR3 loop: CASSLGYTRETQYF. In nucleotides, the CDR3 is TGTGCCAGCAGTTTAGGTTATACTCGAGAGACCCAGTACTTC.